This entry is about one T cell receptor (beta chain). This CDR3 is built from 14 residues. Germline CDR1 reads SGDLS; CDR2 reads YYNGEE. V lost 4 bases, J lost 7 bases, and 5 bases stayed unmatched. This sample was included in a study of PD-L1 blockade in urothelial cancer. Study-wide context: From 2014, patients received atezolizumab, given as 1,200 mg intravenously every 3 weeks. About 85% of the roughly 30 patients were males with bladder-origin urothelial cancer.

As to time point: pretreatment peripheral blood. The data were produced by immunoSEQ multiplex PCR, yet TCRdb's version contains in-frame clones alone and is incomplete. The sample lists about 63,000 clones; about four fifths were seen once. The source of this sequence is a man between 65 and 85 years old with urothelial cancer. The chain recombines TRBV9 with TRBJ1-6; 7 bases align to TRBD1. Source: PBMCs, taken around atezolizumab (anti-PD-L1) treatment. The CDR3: CASSTGVGNSPLHF. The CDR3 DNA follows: TGTGCCAGCAGCACAGGGGTCGGGAATTCACCCCTCCACTTT.